The next 2 T cell receptor beta chains were all read from a single sample in a study of T cell responses to AZD1222 COVID-19 vaccine. Clones were sequenced by immunoSEQ multiplex PCR, and TCRdb holds only the in-frame ones, with some missing. The data contain about 92,000 clones, roughly nine tenths of them singletons. The sequencing used peripheral blood, collected on day 0 of AZD1222 vaccination. Every receptor here comes from an adult in good health.

This sequence joins TRBV11-1 and TRBJ2-7; D remains unclear. This CDR3 comprises 13 residues. The ends were cut back, 2 bases at V and 2 bases at J, with 7 bases in the middle. Germline V gene data show CDR1 as SGHAT and CDR2 as FQDESV (reference sequence). Here the CDR3 DNA reads TGTGCCAGCAGCTTAAGTCAGCCCTACGAGCAGTACTTC. Translated: CASSLSQPYEQYF.

The chain employs TRBV10-3 and TRBJ2-3, with D perhaps TRBD1 (6 bases). Germline V lookup: CDR1 ENHRY, CDR2 SYGVKD. V lost 6 bases and J 1 base, leaving 8 bases between the germline ends. This CDR3 region has 13 residues. The CDR3 is CAIRDSGTDTQYF. The CDR3 DNA reads TGTGCCATCAGGGACAGCGGCACAGATACGCAGTATTTT.